This T cell receptor (beta chain) is from a study of Ad26.COV2.S vaccination and SARS-CoV-2 variants (dated by TCRdb to about 2021). Regarding the study in general: Vaccine-arm donors were drawn from COV1001, a multicentre, randomized, double-blind, placebo-controlled phase I-IIa trial of Ad26.COV2.S in healthy adults. Investigators remained blinded to trial group allocation during experiments and outcome assessment. The TCR-sequenced set comprised around 30 samples: approximately 19 Ad26.COV2.S vaccine recipients, 5 placebo recipients and 8 SARS-CoV-2 convalescent individuals. Trial participants were randomized into five groups of five: low-dose or high-dose Ad26.COV2.S given once or twice, or placebo on both occasions. Dosing of Ad26.COV2.S was intramuscular, at either 5x10^10 or 1x10^11 viral particles, delivered as one shot or as two shots spaced 56 days apart. Sequencing of the TCRbeta repertoire served to evaluate the specificity and breadth of SARS-CoV-2-reactive T cell receptors following Ad26.COV2.S vaccination. Here is what the overall study found, with its caveats: The study was not powered to compare responses between vaccine doses or regimens. After vaccination, spike-specific CD8+ and CD4+ T cell responses were reported to show substantial breadth. Spike-specific TCR breadth was higher in Ad26.COV2.S recipients than in placebo recipients (P = 0.0014). Vaccine and placebo recipients had similar non-spike TCR breadth, a finding consistent with the vaccine containing only spike. The authors noted that the TCR breadth and depth analyses may have underestimated total T cell responses.

Read against the paper, the sample's treatment or condition label means: 19 received Ad26.COV2.S at low or high dose, single or two shots; 5 received placebo; per-sample allocation not given. For vaccine and placebo recipients, the sequenced repertoires came from samples collected on day 63 after the first injection. Between 29 July and 7 August 2020, Cohort 1b enrolled 25 adults aged 18-55 years at one site in Boston, USA. As a vaccine, Ad26.COV2.S was a replication-incompetent adenovirus type 26 vector that expressed a prefusion-stabilized SARS-CoV-2 spike protein derived from the original Wuhan strain. In regard to this clone: The antigen this receptor binds is unknown. No per-base quality is available; no much larger clone lies one base away.

The immunoSEQ Assay was used to sequence TCRbeta CDR3 regions. After extraction, genomic DNA underwent amplification by bias-controlled multiplex PCR, followed by high-throughput sequencing. The paper's processing steps were these. To quantify the absolute abundance of every unique TCRbeta CDR3 region, sequences were collapsed and filtered. Usable DNA was measured by amplifying reference genes present in all nucleated cells, and TCRbeta template counts were normalized to that usable DNA to estimate T cell fraction. Repertoire TCRs were annotated as SARS-CoV-2-specific when V gene, CDR3 amino acid sequence and J gene were exactly matched to a known reactive TCR set. The reference SARS-CoV-2 TCR set came from MIRA and was filtered for enrichment in COVID-19-positive ImmuneCODE repertoires, removing public or cross-reactive TCRs. Using the MIRA antigens, annotated TCRs were further analysed by specific ORF or by position within an ORF. Breadth was defined as the number of annotated unique rearrangements divided by the total number of unique productive rearrangements, and depth was defined as the summed frequency of the annotated unique rearrangements. TCR breadth was compared between groups using two-sided Wilcoxon rank-sum tests. TCRdb retrieved this table from immuneACCESS and kept in-frame rearrangements only. Not all clones are present; in checked studies, unresolved V genes account for under half, and no reason is known for the remainder. Clone size and the V and J calls come from that table; the DNA yielded D and trimming. Recorded for this sample are over 200,000 clones; roughly 88% of them occurred a single time. About 10% of the sample is taken by the ten largest.

The sample in question was peripheral blood, obtained in a trial of Ad26.COV2.S vaccine versus placebo. This TCR was recovered from a person between 18 and 60 years old who received the Ad26.COV2.S COVID-19 vaccine or a placebo.

The nucleotide sequence reads TGTGCCAGCAGAGGGAAAGCTAACTATGGCTACACCTTC. Its translation is CASRGKANYGYTF. The sequence is built from TRBV28 and TRBJ1-2; a confident D gene designation cannot be given. Including the terminal cysteine and phenylalanine, the CDR3 comprises 13 residues. Left in the record is the CDR3 DNA by itself, 39 bases read in frame from the first base. V and J are truncated by 6 bases and 0 bases respectively, leaving an intervening sequence of 8 bases. From a lookup of the germline V gene, CDR1 and CDR2 are MDHEN and SYDVKM.